Listed here are 23 T cell receptor beta chains from one sample, sequenced in a study of shared T cell receptors in the human thymus. Data came from immunoSEQ multiplex PCR; TCRdb stores just in-frame clones and leaves some out. This table has fewer than 700,000 clones, around 89% appearing once. These data also featured in a second study, about human thymus T cells.

Sample: thymocytes. The receptors were sampled from a boy in the first two years of life with a congenital heart defect.

V gene TRBV4-1 combines with J gene TRBJ1-2; 8 bases match TRBD1. This CDR3 region has 15 residues. Losses at the gene ends were 3 bases for V and 5 bases for J; bases not matched to a gene: 8. Germline V gene data show CDR1 as MGHRA and CDR2 as YSYEKL. The CDR3: CASSQTGQGVYGYTF. For the CDR3, the DNA is TGCGCCAGCAGCCAGACAGGACAGGGCGTTTATGGCTACACCTTC.

The DNA of the CDR3 is TGCGCCAGCAGCTTGAGGTCAGGGGTTAGGCCTTACGAGCAGTACTTC. Its translation is CASSLRSGVRPYEQYF. The chain recombines TRBV5-1 with TRBJ2-7; TRBD1 might be the D (6 bases). Per the germline V gene, CDR1 is SGHRS and CDR2 is YFSETQ. V shed 1 base and J shed 4 bases, with 18 bases lying between them. The CDR3 is made up of 16 amino acids.

The chain recombines TRBV7-2 with TRBJ2-2; TRBD2 matches 14 bases. This CDR3 has 14 residues. Trimming removed 8 bases from V and 7 bases from J; junction bases left unmatched: 3. The V gene's germline CDR1 is SGHTA and CDR2 FQGNSA. The CDR3 bases are TGTGCCAGCCGGACTAGCGGGAGGATCGGGGAGCTGTTTTTT. Encoded protein: CASRTSGRIGELFF. The complete variable domain, with remaining parts taken from reference TRBV7-2 and TRBJ2-2, reads GAGVSQSPSNKVTEKGKDVELRCDPISGHTALYWYRQSLGQGLEFLIYFQGNSAPDKSGLPSDRFSAERTGGSVSTLTIQRTQQEDSAVYLCASRTSGRIGELFFGEGSRLTVL.

The gene calls are TRBV5-1 and TRBJ2-7; TRBD1 is a possible D gene (5 bases). The CDR3 loop spans 13 amino acids. The V end was cut by 1 base, the J end by 2 bases, with 7 bases between. Per germline, CDR1 SGHRS and CDR2 YFSETQ. In nucleotides, the CDR3 is TGCGCCAGCAGCTTGTTGGGGCCCTACGAGCAGTACTTC. As protein: CASSLLGPYEQYF.

This chain uses TRBV9 with TRBJ2-3; TRBD2 aligns across 7 bases. V trimming: 3 bases; J trimming: 3 bases; junction bases outside the gene matches: 7. The CDR3 sequence is 15 residues long. The germline gives CDR1 SGDLS, CDR2 YYNGEE. The CDR3 nucleotides read TGTGCCAGCAGCGGGCAGGGAGGGCGGACAGATACGCAGTATTTT. It yields the protein CASSGQGGRTDTQYF.

V and J are TRBV27 and TRBJ1-5; 7 bases line up with TRBD1. The J segment lost 7 bases and the V segment lost 5 bases, leaving 20 bases of the junction unmatched. The CDR3 sequence is 18 residues long. Germline CDR1 is MNHEY and CDR2 is SMNVEV (reference sequence). The CDR3 nucleotides are TGTGCCAGCAGTCCCTTTCTATTGGACAGGCAATGGTTGCAGCCCCAGCATTTT. Translating it yields CASSPFLLDRQWLQPQHF.

The chain combines TRBV2 with TRBJ1-1, with D maybe TRBD1 (6 bases). The CDR3 totals 16 residues. Looked up from germline, CDR1 is SNHLY and CDR2 is FYNNEI. V gave up 4 bases and J gave up 1 base, with 16 bases separating them. The CDR3 loop reads CASSAPGTPKNTEAFF. CDR3 sequence (DNA): TGTGCCAGCAGTGCCCCCGGGACACCAAAGAACACTGAAGCTTTCTTT.

The rearrangement uses TRBV6-1 and TRBJ1-2, with D possibly TRBD1 on 6 matching bases. Per the germline V gene, CDR1 is MNHNS and CDR2 is SASEGT. Between the trimmed V and J ends, which lost 5 bases and 1 base, there was a span of 11 bases. This CDR3 region has 14 residues. CDR3 bases: TGTGCCAGCAGTACCAGGGGCCTTAACTATGGCTACACCTTC. Its translation is CASSTRGLNYGYTF.

CDR3 in amino acids: CSAGGGSPYEQYF. In nucleotides, the CDR3 is TGCAGCGCGGGGGGCGGTTCCCCCTACGAGCAGTACTTC. The rearrangement links TRBV29-1 to TRBJ2-7; D is perhaps TRBD2 (7 bases). Per germline, CDR1 SQVTM and CDR2 ANQGSEA. CDR3 length: 13 residues. Trimming cost V 7 bases and J 2 bases, with 15 bases left between them.

The V gene is TRBV14, the J gene TRBJ2-7; possibly TRBD1 for D (6 bases). Germline assignment: CDR1 SGHDN and CDR2 FVKESK. The CDR3 consists of 14 residues. Trimming took 1 base from V and 4 from J, leaving 11 bases between them. The CDR3 here is CASSQAAGEYEQYF. DNA of the CDR3: TGTGCCAGCAGCCAAGCGGCAGGGGAGTACGAGCAGTACTTC.

This rearrangement joins TRBV5-1 to TRBJ2-7; the D is unclear. Germline assignment: CDR1 SGHRS and CDR2 YFSETQ. V lost 4 bases, J lost 2 bases, and 13 bases lay in between. CDR3 length: 14 amino acids. This CDR3 is CASSPRLEPYEQYF. The CDR3 bases are TGCGCCAGCAGCCCAAGGCTAGAACCCTACGAGCAGTACTTC.

In regard to this clone: This CDR3 is also generated by other DNA sequences in the sample. The chain links TRBV28 to TRBJ2-7; 7 bases map to TRBD1. Unmatched junction bases numbered 6, after V lost 10 bases and J lost 3 bases. The length of the CDR3 is 12 residues. CDR1 is MDHEN, CDR2 SYDVKM, per germline. CDR3 protein: CATRDSSYEQYF. The CDR3 DNA is TGTGCCACTCGGGACAGTAGCTACGAGCAGTACTTC.

The chain is built from TRBV14 and TRBJ2-5; 9 bases agree with TRBD2. The J call is in doubt because the DNA end fits TRBJ2-7 better. This CDR3 has 16 residues. Germline values: CDR1 SGHDN, CDR2 FVKESK. The CDR3 here is CASSQDPAGGKNEQYF. CDR3 DNA: TGTGCCAGCAGCCAAGATCCTGCGGGGGGGAAGAACGAGCAGTACTTC.

V is TRBV10-3 and J is TRBJ2-3; TRBD1 might be the D (5 bases). Trimming took 7 bases from V and 0 from J, leaving 17 bases between them. In germline, CDR1 is ENHRY, CDR2 SYGVKD. CDR3 length: 16 residues. CDR3 DNA sequence: TGTGCCATCAAACAAAGGCTAGGGGTTAGCACAGATACGCAGTATTTT. Residues: CAIKQRLGVSTDTQYF.

This clone was recorded only once. The CDR3 sequence: CASSHSGDEQYF. DNA for the CDR3: TGCGCCAGCAGCCATTCAGGGGACGAGCAGTACTTC. The chain recombines TRBV4-3 with TRBJ2-7; TRBD1 might be the D (6 bases). CDR1 LGHNA and CDR2 YSLEER come from the germline V gene. The CDR3 has 12 amino acids. Trimming shortened V by 3 bases and J by 5 bases, and 8 bases separated the two germline ends.

This clone was detected a few times. The V call is TRBV7-9, the J call TRBJ2-7; TRBD1 matches 9 bases. Looked up from germline, CDR1 is SEHNR and CDR2 is FQNEAQ (reference sequence). The V gene end was trimmed by 5 bases and the J gene end by 0 bases; junction bases not matched to a gene: 5. This CDR3 region has 15 residues. CDR3: CASSPRQGGSYEQYF. In DNA, the CDR3 is TGTGCCAGCAGCCCGCGACAGGGGGGCTCCTACGAGCAGTACTTC. Complete variable domain (other parts from reference TRBV7-9 and TRBJ2-7): DTGVSQNPRHKITKRGQNVTFRCDPISEHNRLYWYRQTLGQGPEFLTYFQNEAQLEKSRLLSDRFSAERPKGSFSTLEIQRTEQGDSAMYLCASSPRQGGSYEQYFGPGTRLTVT.

The J gene is TRBJ1-1, the V gene TRBV6-5; D perhaps matches TRBD1 (5 bases). The CDR3 loop spans 16 amino acids. Germline CDR1 is MNHEY and CDR2 is SVGAGI. V was shortened by 0 bases and J by 0 bases, with 11 bases between the two germline ends. CDR3 amino acids: CASSYSIPGLNTEAFF. CDR3 nucleotides: TGTGCCAGCAGTTACTCCATCCCAGGGCTGAACACTGAAGCTTTCTTT.

A few counts support this clone. The chain uses TRBV15 and TRBJ1-1; D unresolved. This CDR3 is 15 amino acids long. The ends were cut back, 1 base at V and 5 bases at J, with 14 bases in the middle. Looked up from germline, CDR1 is LNHNV and CDR2 is YYDKDF (reference sequence). The CDR3 loop reads CATSRGRAGRTEAFF. The DNA of the CDR3 is TGTGCCACCAGCAGAGGCCGAGCGGGCCGTACTGAAGCTTTCTTT.

The chain employs TRBV4-1 and TRBJ1-1; tentatively, D is TRBD1 (6 bases). Germline loops: CDR1 MGHRA, CDR2 YSYEKL. CDR3 size: 15 residues. Trimming stripped 4 bases from V and 0 bases from J, with 12 bases between. The chain's CDR3 is CASSPPRGLNTEAFF. Here the CDR3 DNA reads TGCGCCAGCAGCCCGCCCAGGGGCCTGAACACTGAAGCTTTCTTT.

The V and J genes are TRBV21-1 and TRBJ1-5; the table's TRBD1 call for D was not verified on the DNA. TRBV21-1 is labeled a pseudogene. The CDR3 sequence is 12 residues long. CDR3 region: CASSKRGQPQHF. Written as DNA, the CDR3 is TGTGCCAGCAGCAAGAGGGGGCAGCCCCAGCATTTT.

This clone was found once. The genes are TRBV9 and TRBJ1-2; D perhaps matches TRBD1 (5 bases). Germline V gene data show CDR1 as SGDLS and CDR2 as YYNGEE. V was clipped by 2 bases and J by 8 bases, with 10 bases between them. This CDR3 is built from 12 residues. The CDR3 is CASSVPSGGYTF. In DNA form, the CDR3 reads TGTGCCAGCAGCGTCCCCTCAGGGGGCTACACCTTC.

This chain uses TRBV13 with TRBJ1-6, with a weak D call TRBD1 (6 bases). The germline V gene encodes CDR1 PRHDT and CDR2 FYEKMQ (reference sequence). CDR3 length equals 18 residues. V was cut by 5 bases and J by 7 bases, with 24 bases left in between. The CDR3: CASSRAAAWTATNSPLHF. In DNA form, the CDR3 reads TGTGCCAGCAGCCGAGCCGCCGCCTGGACAGCCACCAATTCACCCCTCCACTTT.

This chain uses TRBV5-1 with TRBJ1-1; D not certain. V gave up 0 bases and J gave up 6 bases, with 15 bases separating them. The germline V gene has CDR1 SGHRS and CDR2 YFSETQ. CDR3 length: 15 amino acids. CDR3 in amino acids: CASSLEQQSDSEAFF. The CDR3 DNA reads as TGCGCCAGCAGCTTGGAACAGCAGTCGGACTCTGAAGCTTTCTTT. The full variable domain, with the rest looked up from reference TRBV5-1 and TRBJ1-1, is KAGVTQTPRYLIKTRGQQVTLSCSPISGHRSVSWYQQTPGQGLQFLFEYFSETQRNKGNFPGRFSGRQFSNSRSEMNVSTLELGDSALYLCASSLEQQSDSEAFFGQGTRLTVV.